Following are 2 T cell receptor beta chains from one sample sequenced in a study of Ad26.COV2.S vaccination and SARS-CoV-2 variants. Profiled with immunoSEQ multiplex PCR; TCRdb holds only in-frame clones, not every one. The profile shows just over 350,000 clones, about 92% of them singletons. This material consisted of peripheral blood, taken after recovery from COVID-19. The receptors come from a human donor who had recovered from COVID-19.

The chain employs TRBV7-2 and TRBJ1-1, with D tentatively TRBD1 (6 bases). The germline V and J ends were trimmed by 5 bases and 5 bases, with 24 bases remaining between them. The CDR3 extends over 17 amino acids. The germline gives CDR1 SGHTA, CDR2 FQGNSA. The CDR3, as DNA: TGTGCCAGCAGCCTGCGGGAGGGGACGGGGGCAAGAACTGAAGCTTTCTTT. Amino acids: CASSLREGTGARTEAFF.

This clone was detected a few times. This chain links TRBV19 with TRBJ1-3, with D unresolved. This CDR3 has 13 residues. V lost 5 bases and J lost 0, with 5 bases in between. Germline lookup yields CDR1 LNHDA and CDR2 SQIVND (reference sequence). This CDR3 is CASSGISGNTIYF. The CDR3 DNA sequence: TGTGCCAGTAGTGGCATCTCTGGAAACACCATATATTTT.